One and the same sample provided the 29 T cell receptor beta chains below, sequenced in a study of PD-L1 blockade in urothelial cancer. The method was immunoSEQ multiplex PCR; TCRdb's version includes in-frame clones alone and lacks a portion of them. The sample has about 84,000 clones, 85% to 95% seen once. Sample: PBMCs, taken around atezolizumab (anti-PD-L1) treatment. Receptor source: a man between 60 and 75 years old with urothelial cancer.

The V and J genes are TRBV5-6 and TRBJ1-1; possibly TRBD1 for D (5 bases). Germline V CDR1 and CDR2: SGHDT, YYEEEE. V lost 3 bases to trimming and J lost 1 base, with 13 bases between them. The CDR3 has 15 amino acids. The CDR3: CASSSTGTGNTEAFF. In DNA, the CDR3 is TGTGCCAGCAGCTCGACGGGGACTGGGAACACTGAAGCTTTCTTT.

This clone was seen just once. This chain connects TRBV6-5 to TRBJ1-3; D is unclear. This CDR3 is built from 13 residues. Looked up from germline, CDR1 is MNHEY and CDR2 is SVGAGI. The ends were cut back, 4 bases at V and 7 bases at J, with 11 bases in the middle. The DNA for the CDR3 is TGTGCCAGCAGTTCGGGTTTCGCGAACACCATATATTTT. As protein: CASSSGFANTIYF.

This clone was detected only once. V usage is TRBV6-1 and J usage is TRBJ2-5, with D possibly being TRBD2 (5 bases). Germline V gene lookup returns CDR1 MNHNS and CDR2 SASEGT. The CDR3 loop spans 15 amino acids. V lost 3 bases and J 6 bases, leaving 17 bases between the germline ends. The CDR3 reads CASSDTWPSGQTQYF. As DNA, the CDR3 is TGTGCCAGCAGTGATACGTGGCCCAGCGGTCAGACCCAGTACTTC.

The gene calls are TRBV9 and TRBJ2-1, with 12 nucleotides matching TRBD2. CDR3 length: 18 residues. Unmatched junction bases numbered 10, after V lost 0 bases and J lost 6 bases. Germline V gene sequence: CDR1 SGDLS, CDR2 YYNGEE. The CDR3 DNA follows: TGTGCCAGCAGCGTAGCCCCACTAGCGGGGGGCCTTAGCAATGAGCAGTTCTTC. Translation: CASSVAPLAGGLSNEQFF.

The chain is built from TRBV30 and TRBJ2-7, with a tentative D call TRBD1 (5 bases). Trimming cost V 2 bases and J 3 bases, with 8 bases left between them. The CDR3 spans 12 residues. CDR1 GTSNPN and CDR2 SVGIG come from the germline V gene (reference sequence). The CDR3, as DNA: TGTGCCTGGAGTTTGACAGTCTACGAGCAGTACTTC. Translated, it gives CAWSLTVYEQYF.

The chain joins TRBV5-4 to TRBJ1-1; D gene uncertain. The CDR3 has 13 residues. Germline lookup yields CDR1 SGHNT and CDR2 YYREEE (reference sequence). The V gene lost 1 base and the J gene lost 0 bases, with 4 bases spanning the gap. The CDR3 region is CASSLPLNTEAFF. The CDR3 DNA reads TGTGCCAGCAGCTTGCCTCTGAACACTGAAGCTTTCTTT. Full variable domain (rest looked up from reference TRBV5-4 and TRBJ1-1): ETGVTQSPTHLIKTRGQQVTLRCSSQSGHNTVSWYQQALGQGPQFIFQYYREEENGRGNFPPRFSGLQFPNYSSELNVNALELDDSALYLCASSLPLNTEAFFGQGTRLTVV.

This chain connects TRBV6-5 to TRBJ2-6; D is ambiguous. Germline-derived CDR1 and CDR2 are MNHEY and SVGAGI. This CDR3 region has 15 residues. Trimming shortened V by 4 bases and J by 0 bases, and 7 bases separated the two germline ends. The CDR3, as DNA: TGTGCCAGCAGTTTAATACTCTCTGGGGCCAACGTCCTGACTTTC. Amino acids: CASSLILSGANVLTF.

CDR3 bases: TGTGCCAGCTCACCACCCGCCAGGTCCTACGAGCAGTACTTC. This translates into CASSPPARSYEQYF. The chain is built from TRBV18 and TRBJ2-7, with unresolved D. The CDR3 has 14 amino acids. Between the trimmed V and J ends, which lost 0 bases and 1 base, there was a span of 7 bases. Germline V gene sequence: CDR1 KGHSH, CDR2 LQKENI.

This chain joins TRBV5-4 and TRBJ1-2, with TRBD1 matching over 8 bases. Germline values: CDR1 SGHNT, CDR2 YYREEE (reference sequence). CDR3 length: 15 residues. V trimming: 4 bases; J trimming: 8 bases; junction bases outside the gene matches: 13. CDR3 sequence (DNA): TGTGCCAGCAGCCCGCGGACAGGGCATAAGGCGGGCTACACCTTC. It encodes CASSPRTGHKAGYTF.

Comment on this clone: Relative to the germline gene, one junction end is altered; a read error may explain this. The chain carries TRBV7-7 and TRBJ2-2; 8 bases fit TRBD2. CDR3 length: 15 residues. The germline CDR1 and CDR2 sequences are SSHAT and FNYEAQ (reference sequence). The CDR3: CASRPLAGYTGELFF. The DNA for the CDR3 is TGTGCTAGCAGACCCTTAGCGGGATACACCGGGGAGCTGTTTTTT. Full variable domain (remainder filled in from reference TRBV7-7 and TRBJ2-2): GAGVSQSPRYKVTKRGQDVTLRCDPISSHATLYWYQQALGQGPEFLTYFNYEAQPDKSGLPSDRFSAERPEGSISTLTIQRTEQRDSAMYRCASRPLAGYTGELFFGEGSRLTVL.

The CDR3 sequence is CASSRNVGETQYF. CDR3 bases: TGTGCCAGCAGCCGCAACGTCGGGGAGACCCAGTACTTC. The chain employs TRBV9 and TRBJ2-5; D call uncertain. The CDR3 runs 13 residues. Trimming stripped 4 bases from V and 5 bases from J, with 12 bases between. The germline CDR1 and CDR2 sequences are SGDLS and YYNGEE.

The V gene is TRBV7-2, the J gene TRBJ1-4; no reliable D call. The CDR3 contains 15 residues. V was pared by 5 bases and J by 8 bases, with 18 bases between. CDR1 is SGHTA and CDR2 is FQGNSA in the germline V gene. The CDR3 sequence: CASSQKGGFREKLFF. For the CDR3, the DNA is TGTGCCAGCAGCCAAAAAGGAGGGTTCCGAGAAAAACTGTTTTTT. Combining the CDR3 with reference TRBV7-2 and TRBJ1-4 gives the whole variable domain GAGVSQSPSNKVTEKGKDVELRCDPISGHTALYWYRQSLGQGLEFLIYFQGNSAPDKSGLPSDRFSAERTGGSVSTLTIQRTQQEDSAVYLCASSQKGGFREKLFFGSGTQLSVL.

This clone was counted a single time. V usage is TRBV2 and J usage is TRBJ2-5, with D perhaps matching TRBD2 (5 bases). The V gene lost 1 base and the J gene lost 13 bases, with 19 bases spanning the gap. This CDR3 region has 14 residues. The germline V gene has CDR1 SNHLY and CDR2 FYNNEI. In DNA, the CDR3 is TGTGCCAGCAGTGAAGGGTTTGTGCCTCTAGAGGGGTACTTC. This sequence encodes CASSEGFVPLEGYF.

This clone was observed a single time. The gene calls are TRBV7-2 and TRBJ1-2; D may be TRBD1 (6 bases). Germline CDR1 is SGHTA and CDR2 is FQGNSA. V lost 1 base, J lost 8 bases, and 14 bases lay in between. The CDR3 is 14 residues long. The CDR3 sequence is CASSLVIQGGGYTF. CDR3 bases: TGTGCCAGCAGCTTAGTAATACAGGGAGGGGGCTACACCTTC.

The V and J genes are TRBV5-1 and TRBJ2-3; possibly TRBD1 for D (6 bases). Looked up from germline, CDR1 is SGHRS and CDR2 is YFSETQ. The V end was cut by 0 bases, the J end by 2 bases, with 16 bases between. The CDR3 consists of 17 residues. The CDR3 loop is CASSLEAGAYPTDTQYF. CDR3 coding DNA: TGCGCCAGCAGCTTGGAGGCAGGGGCTTACCCCACAGATACGCAGTATTTT.

This clone was seen just once. The chain recombines TRBV27 with TRBJ2-7, with TRBD1 identical over 10 bases. This CDR3 spans 14 amino acids. The trim removed 7 bases at V and 2 bases at J, leaving 5 bases unmatched. CDR1 is MNHEY, CDR2 SMNVEV, per germline (reference sequence). As DNA, the CDR3 is TGTGCCAGCAAGACAGGGGGCTTTCCCTACGAGCAGTACTTC. Protein sequence: CASKTGGFPYEQYF.

V usage is TRBV7-3 and J usage is TRBJ2-3, with 7 bases fitting TRBD2. V lost 6 bases to trimming and J lost 8 bases; unmatched junction nucleotides: 11. CDR1 and CDR2 from the germline V gene are SGHTA and FQGTGA. There are 14 residues in the CDR3. The CDR3 region is CASSPGLQWGTQYF. The CDR3 nucleotides read TGTGCCAGCAGTCCGGGACTACAGTGGGGTACGCAGTATTTT.

This sequence joins TRBV9 and TRBJ2-7, with 10 bases aligning to TRBD1. Germline trimming cut 2 bases from V and 5 bases from J; bases unmatched to any gene: 1. This CDR3 is built from 13 residues. The germline V gene encodes CDR1 SGDLS and CDR2 YYNGEE. CDR3 bases: TGTGCCAGCAGCGTGGACAGGGGGAACGAGCAGTACTTC. Protein sequence: CASSVDRGNEQYF.

The rearrangement links TRBV5-5 to TRBJ2-4; TRBD2 is a possible D gene (5 bases). The ends were cut back, 5 bases at V and 5 bases at J, with 14 bases in the middle. The CDR3 length is 14 residues. Germline-derived CDR1 and CDR2 are SGHKS and YYEKEE (reference sequence). CDR3 region: CASRAEVYENIQYF. The CDR3 coding sequence is TGTGCCAGCAGGGCGGAGGTATACGAAAACATTCAGTACTTC.

The V and J genes are TRBV4-3 and TRBJ2-7; the match to TRBD1 covers 8 bases. The CDR3 extends over 15 amino acids. The V gene end was trimmed by 1 base and the J gene end by 1 base; junction bases not matched to a gene: 3. Germline CDR1 and CDR2: LGHNA and YSLEER. CDR3 nucleotide sequence: TGCGCCAGCAGCCAAGTGACAGGGGCGTCCTACGAGCAGTACTTC. It encodes CASSQVTGASYEQYF.

The chain links TRBV28 to TRBJ2-3; 11 nucleotides line up with TRBD2. This CDR3 has 17 residues. The V gene's germline CDR1 is MDHEN and CDR2 SYDVKM. V trimming: 2 bases; J trimming: 3 bases; junction bases outside the gene matches: 7. The DNA for the CDR3 is TGTGCCAGCAGTTTACGCCCCGGGACTAGCGGAACAGATACGCAGTATTTT. The encoded protein is CASSLRPGTSGTDTQYF.

This chain connects TRBV15 to TRBJ2-7; possible D gene TRBD1, 6 bases. The germline V and J ends were trimmed by 5 bases and 5 bases, with 19 bases remaining between them. Looked up from germline, CDR1 is LNHNV and CDR2 is YYDKDF (reference sequence). The CDR3 is 15 residues long. The CDR3 DNA sequence: TGTGCCACCAGCGCATGGACAGAAAGAATAGACGAGCAGTACTTC. Translation gives CATSAWTERIDEQYF.

V usage is TRBV6-5 and J usage is TRBJ2-3, with a weak D call TRBD1 (6 bases). Trimming removed 6 bases from V and 6 bases from J, with 16 bases in between. Germline CDR1 reads MNHEY; CDR2 reads SVGAGI. The CDR3 consists of 14 residues. The CDR3 sequence: CASRTDRPPDTQYF. The CDR3, as DNA: TGTGCCAGCAGGACCGACAGGCCCCCGGATACGCAGTATTTT.

This chain connects TRBV11-2 to TRBJ2-3; the match to TRBD2 covers 9 bases. Trimming at V came to 1 base and at J to 3 bases, leaving 5 bases not matched to a gene. Germline CDR1 reads SGHAT; CDR2 reads FQNNGV. The CDR3 is 16 residues long. The CDR3 sequence is CASSLGGGRVTDTQYF. The CDR3 region has the DNA TGTGCCAGCAGCTTAGGCGGCGGGAGGGTAACAGATACGCAGTATTTT.

CDR3 amino acids: CASLGHYNYGYTF. In DNA form, the CDR3 reads TGTGCCAGCCTGGGACACTATAACTATGGCTACACCTTC. This chain joins TRBV28 and TRBJ1-2; possibly TRBD1 for D (6 bases). V lost 8 bases and J lost 1, with 11 bases in between. CDR3 length equals 13 residues. Germline loops: CDR1 MDHEN, CDR2 SYDVKM.

J is TRBJ2-7 and V is TRBV7-2; TRBD2 matches 10 bases. The CDR3 sequence is 14 residues long. Trimming took 5 bases from V and 6 from J; bases not matched to a gene: 7. The germline V gene has CDR1 SGHTA and CDR2 FQGNSA. The CDR3 is CASSGTSVGSEQYF. CDR3 DNA sequence: TGTGCCAGCAGCGGGACTAGCGTTGGCTCCGAGCAGTACTTC.

The sample holds one count of this clone. The gene calls are TRBV29-1 and TRBJ1-5, with D tentatively TRBD1 (6 bases). Germline CDR1 is SQVTM and CDR2 is ANQGSEA. The CDR3 extends over 15 amino acids. The CDR3 reads CIQRGYEASNQPQHF. For the CDR3, the DNA is TGCATCCAGAGGGGGTACGAGGCGAGCAATCAGCCCCAGCATTTT.

V and J are TRBV7-2 and TRBJ1-2; the D gene is possibly TRBD1 (6 bases). Germline V gene sequence: CDR1 SGHTA, CDR2 FQGNSA. There are 15 residues in the CDR3. Trimming pared 5 bases from V and 1 base from J, leaving 14 bases between. CDR3 amino acids: CASSVTGTLNYGYTF. CDR3 nucleotides: TGTGCCAGCAGCGTTACCGGGACACTTAACTATGGCTACACCTTC.

V gene TRBV4-1 combines with J gene TRBJ1-1, with TRBD1 matching 9 bases. The CDR3 runs 15 residues. Losses at the gene ends were 6 bases for V and 4 bases for J; bases not matched to a gene: 9. Per the germline V gene, CDR1 is MGHRA and CDR2 is YSYEKL. The CDR3 is CASSRDRDMSTEAFF. The CDR3 coding sequence is TGCGCCAGCAGTCGGGACAGGGATATGAGCACTGAAGCTTTCTTT.